Below, 5 T cell receptor beta chains from the same sample are listed, as sequenced in a study of cytomegalovirus exposure and HLA in healthy donors. Measured with immunoSEQ multiplex PCR; TCRdb has only the in-frame clones, and not every one. The sample comprises 300,000 or so clones, roughly 87% of which are singletons, and more than 0.95% rests with the top ten. Sequenced input: PBMCs. These receptors were taken from a man younger than 45 in good health and CMV-seronegative.

The chain recombines TRBV4-2 with TRBJ2-7; D is uncertain. Germline V lookup: CDR1 LGHNA, CDR2 YNFKEQ. This CDR3 is built from 14 residues. V lost 1 base and J 0 bases, leaving 7 bases between the germline ends. CDR3 in DNA: TGTGCCAGCAGCCAAGGATTCGGCTCCTACGAGCAGTACTTC. Translation gives CASSQGFGSYEQYF.

This chain links TRBV4-1 with TRBJ1-4; D possibly corresponds to TRBD1 (5 bases). The V gene's germline CDR1 is MGHRA and CDR2 YSYEKL. The CDR3 sequence is 16 residues long. V shed 1 base and J shed 7 bases, with 16 bases lying between them. In DNA form, the CDR3 reads TGCGCCAGCAGCCAAGGAGGCAGGGCTTGGGTTGAAAAACTGTTTTTT. Translation: CASSQGGRAWVEKLFF.

The V and J genes are TRBV18 and TRBJ1-2, with D tentatively TRBD1 (5 bases). Germline V gene sequence: CDR1 KGHSH, CDR2 LQKENI. The CDR3 has 15 amino acids. Trimming pared 2 bases from V and 11 bases from J, leaving 21 bases between. The CDR3 region has the DNA TGTGCCAGCTCACCAGACGAGGGGACTTCGAGGTCGTACACCTTC. Translating gives CASSPDEGTSRSYTF.

CDR3 nucleotides: TGTGCCAGCAGCCAAGGGACAGGGGGCCGGTCTGGGGAGCAGTACTTC. It yields the protein CASSQGTGGRSGEQYF. The chain combines TRBV13 with TRBJ2-7; 12 positions agree with TRBD1. The CDR3 contains 16 residues. Germline V gene lookup returns CDR1 PRHDT and CDR2 FYEKMQ (reference sequence). The ends lost 5 bases at V and 7 bases at J; junction bases unmatched: 12.

The genes are TRBV19 and TRBJ1-3, with D perhaps TRBD1 (5 bases). The germline V gene has CDR1 LNHDA and CDR2 SQIVND (reference sequence). The CDR3 extends over 18 amino acids. The germline V and J ends were trimmed by 1 base and 0 bases, with 16 bases remaining between them. In nucleotides, the CDR3 is TGTGCCAGTAGTATAGTGGTCCAGGGCCCTCTCTCTGGAAACACCATATATTTT. Encoded protein: CASSIVVQGPLSGNTIYF.